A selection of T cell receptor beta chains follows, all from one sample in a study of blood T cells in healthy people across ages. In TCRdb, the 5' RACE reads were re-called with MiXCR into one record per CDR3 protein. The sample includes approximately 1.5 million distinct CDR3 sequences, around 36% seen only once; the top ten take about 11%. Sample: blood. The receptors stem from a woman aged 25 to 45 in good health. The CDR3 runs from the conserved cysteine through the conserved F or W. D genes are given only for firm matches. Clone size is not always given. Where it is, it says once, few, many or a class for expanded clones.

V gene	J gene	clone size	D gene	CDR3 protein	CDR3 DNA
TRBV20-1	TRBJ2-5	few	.	CSASGLRETQYF	TGCAGTGCTAGTGGCCTCCGGGAGACCCAGTACTTC
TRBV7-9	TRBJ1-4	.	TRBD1	CASSLNLQGAEEKLFF	TGTGCCAGCAGCTTAAACTTACAGGGGGCTGAGGAAAAACTGTTTTTT
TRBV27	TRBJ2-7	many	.	CASSSRQGYEQYF	TGCGCCAGCAGCTCACGTCAAGGTTACGAGCAGTACTTC
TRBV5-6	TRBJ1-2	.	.	CASSLGTISSYGYTF	TGTGCCAGCAGCTTGGGGACAATCAGCTCCTATGGCTACACCTTC
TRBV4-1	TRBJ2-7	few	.	CASSHPPDGGTYEQYF	TGCGCCAGCAGCCATCCCCCCGATGGTGGGACCTACGAGCAGTACTTC
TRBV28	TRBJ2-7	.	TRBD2	CAKGTSGRAMNYEQYF	TGTGCCAAGGGGACTAGCGGGAGGGCGATGAATTACGAGCAGTACTTC
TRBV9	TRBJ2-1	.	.	CASSVVGGVDEQFF	TGTGCCAGCAGCGTAGTCGGGGGAGTCGATGAGCAGTTCTTC
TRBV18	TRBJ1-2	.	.	CASSPPRGEPNYGYTF	TGTGCCAGCTCACCACCGAGGGGGGAGCCTAACTATGGCTACACCTTC
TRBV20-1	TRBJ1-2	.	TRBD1	CSARGQGAGNYGYTF	TGCAGTGCTAGAGGGCAGGGGGCGGGAAACTATGGCTACACCTTC
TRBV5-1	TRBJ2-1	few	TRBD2	CASSWYTSGRVSRSYNEQFF	TGCGCCAGCAGCTGGTACACTAGCGGGAGAGTGTCCAGGTCCTACAATGAGCAGTTCTTC
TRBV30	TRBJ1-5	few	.	CAWSVGPRRGQPQHF	TGTGCCTGGAGTGTAGGACCCCGACGGGGGCAGCCCCAGCATTTT
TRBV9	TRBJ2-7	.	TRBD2	CASSVATSGNAYEQYF	TGTGCCAGCAGCGTAGCTACTAGCGGGAATGCCTACGAGCAGTACTTC
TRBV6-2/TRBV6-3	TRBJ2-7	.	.	CASTHRGGYEQYF	TGTGCCAGCACTCACAGGGGAGGGTACGAGCAGTACTTC
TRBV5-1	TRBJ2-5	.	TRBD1	CASRPGTGGETQYF	TGCGCCAGCAGACCGGGGACAGGGGGAGAGACCCAGTACTTC
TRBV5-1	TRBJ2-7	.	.	CAGSWHGDGDEQYF	TGCGCCGGCAGCTGGCATGGTGACGGCGACGAGCAGTACTTC
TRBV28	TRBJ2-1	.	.	CASSLVSLRAGEQFF	TGTGCCAGCAGTTTAGTTAGTTTGAGGGCCGGGGAGCAGTTCTTC
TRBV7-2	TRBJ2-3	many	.	CASSFGGAEDTQYF	TGTGCCAGCAGCTTTGGAGGGGCCGAAGATACGCAGTATTTT
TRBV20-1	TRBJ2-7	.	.	CSADVGLTSFSSYEQYF	TGCAGTGCCGACGTGGGACTTACCTCATTCTCCTCCTACGAGCAGTACTTC
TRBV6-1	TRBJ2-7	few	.	CASSVGDSHRAYEQYF	TGTGCCAGCAGTGTGGGGGACTCCCATCGCGCCTACGAGCAGTACTTC
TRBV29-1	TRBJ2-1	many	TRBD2	CSVIRLAGGYNEQFF	TGCAGCGTTATTCGACTAGCGGGAGGGTACAATGAGCAGTTCTTC
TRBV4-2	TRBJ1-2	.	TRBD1	CASRQGFGYTF	TGTGCCAGCAGACAGGGGTTTGGCTACACCTTC
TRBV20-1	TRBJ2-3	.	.	CSARGGRLSTDTQYF	TGCAGTGCTAGAGGAGGAAGGTTAAGCACAGATACGCAGTATTTT
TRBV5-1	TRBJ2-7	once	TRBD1	CASSLVGQEYEQYF	TGCGCCAGCAGCTTGGTAGGACAGGAGTACGAGCAGTACTTC
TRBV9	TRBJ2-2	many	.	CASSVVGGASSGELFF	TGTGCCAGCAGCGTAGTCGGGGGCGCGAGCAGCGGGGAGCTGTTTTTT
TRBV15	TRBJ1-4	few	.	CATITEEKLFF	TGTGCCACCATTACCGAAGAAAAACTGTTTTTT
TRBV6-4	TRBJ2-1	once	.	CASSALYGKVSNEQFF	TGTGCCAGCAGTGCACTTTATGGGAAGGTGTCCAATGAGCAGTTCTTC
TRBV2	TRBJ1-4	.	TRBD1	CASSFKQGSNEKLFF	TGTGCCAGCAGTTTTAAACAGGGGTCTAATGAAAAACTGTTTTTT
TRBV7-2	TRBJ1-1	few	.	CASSLGPGRVGAWEAFF	TGTGCCAGCAGCTTAGGACCCGGCCGGGTCGGGGCCTGGGAAGCTTTCTTT
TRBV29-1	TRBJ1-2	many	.	CSAGTVVGYTF	TGCAGCGCCGGGACGGTCGTAGGCTACACCTTC
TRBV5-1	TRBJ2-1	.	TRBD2	CASSLDPAGSEQFF	TGCGCCAGCAGCTTGGATCCAGCGGGGAGCGAGCAGTTCTTC
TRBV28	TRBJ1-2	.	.	CASSLRQGLAGYTF	TGTGCCAGCAGTTTGAGGCAGGGACTAGCCGGCTACACCTTC
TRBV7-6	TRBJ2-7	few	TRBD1	CASSLAPKGQLSYEQYF	TGTGCCAGCAGCTTAGCACCTAAGGGACAGTTGTCCTACGAGCAGTACTTC
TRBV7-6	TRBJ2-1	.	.	CASSLGPAENYNEQFF	TGTGCCAGCAGCTTAGGCCCAGCGGAAAATTACAATGAGCAGTTCTTC
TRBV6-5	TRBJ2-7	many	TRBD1	CASKLTGGSREQYF	TGTGCCAGCAAACTGACAGGGGGTAGTCGCGAGCAGTACTTC
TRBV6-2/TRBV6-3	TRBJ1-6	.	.	CASRDSSYNSPTHF	TGTGCCAGCCGAGACAGCTCCTATAATTCACCCACCCACTTT
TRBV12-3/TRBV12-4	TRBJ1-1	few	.	CASDFRVNTEAFF	TGTGCCAGCGATTTTCGCGTGAACACTGAAGCTTTCTTT
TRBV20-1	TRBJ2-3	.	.	CSASLVRDTQYF	TGCAGTGCTAGTCTCGTTCGAGATACGCAGTATTTT
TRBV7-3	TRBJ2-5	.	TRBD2	CASSLRGRLAGGQETQYF	TGTGCCAGCAGTCTACGGGGGAGGCTAGCGGGGGGGCAAGAGACCCAGTACTTC
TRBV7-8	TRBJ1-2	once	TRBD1	CASSVDRGFFDGYTF	TGTGCCAGCAGCGTGGACAGGGGGTTTTTCGATGGCTACACCTTC
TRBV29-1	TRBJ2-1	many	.	CSGCGTLRYNEQFF	TGCAGCGGATGCGGGACTCTTCGCTACAATGAGCAGTTCTTC
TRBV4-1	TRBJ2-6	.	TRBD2	CASSQERSGGRSGANVLTF	TGCGCCAGCAGCCAAGAAAGGTCTGGCGGGAGGTCTGGGGCCAACGTCCTGACTTTC
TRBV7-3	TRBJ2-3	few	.	CASSLWAQDTQYF	TGTGCCAGCAGCTTATGGGCCCAGGATACGCAGTATTTT
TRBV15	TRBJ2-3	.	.	CATSRGGGGDTQYF	TGTGCCACCAGCAGAGGGGGGGGCGGAGATACGCAGTATTTT
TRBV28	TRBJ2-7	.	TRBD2	CATQTSGGPREQYF	TGTGCCACCCAGACTAGCGGGGGGCCACGGGAGCAGTACTTC
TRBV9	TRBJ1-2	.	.	CASSPRAPLNYGYTF	TGTGCCAGCAGCCCCCGGGCACCACTTAACTATGGCTACACCTTC
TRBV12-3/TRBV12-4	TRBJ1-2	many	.	CASSWDDKGYTF	TGTGCCAGCAGTTGGGACGATAAGGGCTACACCTTC
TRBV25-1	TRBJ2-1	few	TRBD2	CASSGTSGYSSYNEQFF	TGTGCCAGCAGTGGGACTAGCGGGTATAGCTCCTACAATGAGCAGTTCTTC
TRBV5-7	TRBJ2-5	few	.	CASSLGVEVAIQETQYF	TGCGCCAGCAGCTTGGGGGTGGAGGTAGCGATCCAAGAGACCCAGTACTTC
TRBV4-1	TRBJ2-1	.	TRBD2	CASSQYSGTSGNNEQFF	TGCGCCAGCAGCCAGTACTCCGGGACTAGCGGCAACAATGAGCAGTTCTTC
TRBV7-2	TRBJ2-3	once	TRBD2	CASSFPGTMFTDTQYF	TGTGCCAGCAGCTTCCCCGGGACTATGTTCACAGATACGCAGTATTTT
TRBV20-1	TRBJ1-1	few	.	CSAPISGEGTEAFF	TGCAGTGCCCCAATTTCGGGAGAAGGCACTGAAGCTTTCTTT
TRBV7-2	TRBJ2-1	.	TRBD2	CASSLVGTSGCEEQFF	TGTGCCAGCAGCTTAGTGGGAACTAGCGGGTGCGAGGAGCAGTTCTTC
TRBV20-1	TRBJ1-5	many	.	CSARVIGKGNQPQHF	TGCAGTGCTAGAGTTATAGGGAAGGGCAATCAGCCCCAGCATTTT
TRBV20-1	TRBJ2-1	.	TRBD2	CSASFLAGAVGNEQFF	TGCAGTGCTAGTTTCCTAGCGGGGGCGGTTGGCAATGAGCAGTTCTTC
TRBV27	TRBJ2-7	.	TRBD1	CASSFTGTGRNEQYF	TGTGCCAGCAGTTTTACCGGGACAGGGAGGAACGAGCAGTACTTC
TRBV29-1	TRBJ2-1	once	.	CTHRVSNHNEQFF	TGCACCCACCGGGTTAGCAATCACAATGAGCAGTTCTTC
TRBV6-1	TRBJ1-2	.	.	CASSELLGESPDGYTF	TGTGCCAGCAGTGAACTACTGGGAGAGTCGCCAGACGGCTACACCTTC
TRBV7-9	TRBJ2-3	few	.	CASSSDMADTQYF	TGTGCCAGCAGCTCGGACATGGCAGATACGCAGTATTTT
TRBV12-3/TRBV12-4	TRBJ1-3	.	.	CASRKDSMAGNTIYF	TGTGCCAGCAGGAAGGACAGCATGGCTGGAAACACCATATATTTT
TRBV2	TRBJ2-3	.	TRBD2	CASSQGASGRPPQYF	TGTGCCAGCAGTCAAGGCGCTAGCGGGAGGCCTCCGCAGTATTTT